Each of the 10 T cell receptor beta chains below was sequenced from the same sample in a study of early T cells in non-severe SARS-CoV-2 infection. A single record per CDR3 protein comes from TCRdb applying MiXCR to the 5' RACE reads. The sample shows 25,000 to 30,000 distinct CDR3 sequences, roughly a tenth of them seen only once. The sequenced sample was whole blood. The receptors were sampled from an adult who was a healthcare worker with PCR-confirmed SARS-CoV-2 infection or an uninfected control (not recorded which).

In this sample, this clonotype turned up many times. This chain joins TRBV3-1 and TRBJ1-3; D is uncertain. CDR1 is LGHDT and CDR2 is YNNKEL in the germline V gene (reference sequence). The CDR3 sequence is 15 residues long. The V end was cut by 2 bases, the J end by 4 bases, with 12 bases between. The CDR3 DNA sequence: TGTGCCAGCAGCCAACCTAACAACGCCGGAAACACCATATATTTT. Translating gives CASSQPNNAGNTIYF.

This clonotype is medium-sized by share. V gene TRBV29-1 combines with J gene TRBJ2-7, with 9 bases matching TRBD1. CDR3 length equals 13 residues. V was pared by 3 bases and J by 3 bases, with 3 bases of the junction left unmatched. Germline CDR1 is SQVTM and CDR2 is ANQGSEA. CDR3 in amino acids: CSVDGTGLYEQYF. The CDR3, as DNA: TGCAGCGTTGATGGGACAGGGCTCTACGAGCAGTACTTC.

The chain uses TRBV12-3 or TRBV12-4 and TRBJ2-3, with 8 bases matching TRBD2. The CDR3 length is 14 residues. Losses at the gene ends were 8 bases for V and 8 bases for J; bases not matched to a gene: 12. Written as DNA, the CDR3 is TGTGCCAGCGAGTTAGGACTAGCCGCCGGTACGCAGTATTTT. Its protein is CASELGLAAGTQYF.

CDR3 loop: CASSLRTGAYNEQFF. In DNA, the CDR3 is TGTGCCAGCAGCTTAAGGACAGGGGCCTACAATGAGCAGTTCTTC. J is TRBJ2-1 and V is TRBV7-2; 9 positions match TRBD1. CDR3 length: 15 amino acids. CDR1 is SGHTA, CDR2 FQGNSA, per germline. With 2 bases clipped from V and 2 bases from J, the junction kept 1 base outside the gene matches.

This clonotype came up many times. In nucleotides, the CDR3 is TGTGCCACCAGCAGAGGGACTAGCGGTATAGAGACCCAGTACTTC. It encodes CATSRGTSGIETQYF. This sequence joins TRBV15 and TRBJ2-5; 10 positions agree with TRBD2. The CDR3 loop spans 15 amino acids. The V and J ends lost 1 base and 4 bases, in that order; junction bases with no gene match: 3. Per germline, CDR1 LNHNV and CDR2 YYDKDF (reference sequence).

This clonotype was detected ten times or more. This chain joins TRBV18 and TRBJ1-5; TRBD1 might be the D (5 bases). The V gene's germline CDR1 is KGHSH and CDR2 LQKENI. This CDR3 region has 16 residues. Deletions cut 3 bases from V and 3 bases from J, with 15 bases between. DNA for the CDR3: TGTGCCAGCTCACCTGTCGACAGACTATACAATCAGCCCCAGCATTTT. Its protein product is CASSPVDRLYNQPQHF.

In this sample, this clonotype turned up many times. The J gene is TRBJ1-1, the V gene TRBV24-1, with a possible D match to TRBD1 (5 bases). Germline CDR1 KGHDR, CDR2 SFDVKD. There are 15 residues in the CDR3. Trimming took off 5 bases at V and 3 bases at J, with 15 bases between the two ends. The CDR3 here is CATSAEGAGDTEAFF. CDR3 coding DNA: TGTGCCACCAGTGCCGAAGGGGCGGGGGACACTGAAGCTTTCTTT.

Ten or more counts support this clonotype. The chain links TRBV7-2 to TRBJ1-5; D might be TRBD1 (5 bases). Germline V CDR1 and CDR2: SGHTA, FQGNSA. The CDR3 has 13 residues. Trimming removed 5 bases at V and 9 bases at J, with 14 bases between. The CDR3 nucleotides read TGTGCCAGCAGCCAAACCCAGGGAGGGCCCCAGCATTTT. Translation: CASSQTQGGPQHF.

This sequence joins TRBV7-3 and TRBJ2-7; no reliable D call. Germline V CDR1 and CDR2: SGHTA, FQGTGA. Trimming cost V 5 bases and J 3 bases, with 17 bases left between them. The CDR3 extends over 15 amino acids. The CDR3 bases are TGTGCCAGCAGCCCCCAAGGAGATCCTCGCTACGAGCAGTACTTC. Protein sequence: CASSPQGDPRYEQYF.

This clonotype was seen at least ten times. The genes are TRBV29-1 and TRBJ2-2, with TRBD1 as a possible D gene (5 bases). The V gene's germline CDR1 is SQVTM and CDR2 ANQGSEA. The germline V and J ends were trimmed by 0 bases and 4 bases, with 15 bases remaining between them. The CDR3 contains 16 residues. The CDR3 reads CSVEDPLTASTGELFF. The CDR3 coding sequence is TGCAGCGTTGAAGATCCCCTGACAGCATCCACCGGGGAGCTGTTTTTT.